The sequence of this T cell receptor (beta chain) was determined in a study of blood T cell repertoires in COVID-19. V was trimmed by 9 bases and J by 4 bases, leaving 18 bases between them. This CDR3 region has 14 residues. Germline V CDR1 and CDR2: MGHDK, SYGVNS. Measured with immunoSEQ multiplex PCR; TCRdb has only the in-frame clones, and not every one. The table lists roughly 410,000 clones, around 92% of them singletons. Specimen: peripheral blood. The chain has TRBV25-1 and TRBJ1-2, with a possible D match to TRBD1 (6 bases). This sequence originates from a man aged 40-49 years with acute or convalescent COVID-19. Here the CDR3 reads CASTNHPGAYGYTF. CDR3 bases: TGTGCCAGTACCAACCACCCAGGGGCCTATGGCTACACCTTC.